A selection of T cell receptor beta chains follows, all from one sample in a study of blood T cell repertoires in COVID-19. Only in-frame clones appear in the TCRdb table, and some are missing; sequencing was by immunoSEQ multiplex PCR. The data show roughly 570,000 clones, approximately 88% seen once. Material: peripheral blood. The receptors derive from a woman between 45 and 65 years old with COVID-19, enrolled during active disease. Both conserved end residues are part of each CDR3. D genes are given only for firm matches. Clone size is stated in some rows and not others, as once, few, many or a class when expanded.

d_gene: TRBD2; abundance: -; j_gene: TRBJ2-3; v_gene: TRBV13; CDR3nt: TGTGCCAGCAGCTCCGCGGGGGGGGCATCAGCAGATACGCAGTATTTT; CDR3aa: CASSSAGGASADTQYF
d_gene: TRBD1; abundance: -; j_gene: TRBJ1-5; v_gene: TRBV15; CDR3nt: TGTGCCACCAGCAGAGGGCAGGGGGTGGGACAGCCCCAGCATTTT; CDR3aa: CATSRGQGVGQPQHF
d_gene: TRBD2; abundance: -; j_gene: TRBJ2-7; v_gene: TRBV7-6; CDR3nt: TGTGCCAGCAGCTTCGGACTAGCGGGGGACTCCTACGAGCAGTACTTC; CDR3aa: CASSFGLAGDSYEQYF
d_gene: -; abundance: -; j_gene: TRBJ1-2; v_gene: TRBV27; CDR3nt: TGTGCCAGCAGTTCACATTCACGTGACGGGTATGGCTACACCTTC; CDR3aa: CASSSHSRDGYGYTF
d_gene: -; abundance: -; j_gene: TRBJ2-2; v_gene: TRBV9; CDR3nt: TGTGCCAGCAGCGTAGTCAGCACCGGGGAGCTGTTTTTT; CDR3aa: CASSVVSTGELFF
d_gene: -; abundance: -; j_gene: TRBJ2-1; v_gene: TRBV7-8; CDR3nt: TGTGCCAGCAGCTCAAGTCTCGCGGGTGAGCAGTTCTTC; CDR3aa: CASSSSLAGEQFF
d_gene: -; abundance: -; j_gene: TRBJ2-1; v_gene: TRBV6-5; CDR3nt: TGTGCCAGCAGGGACTTCTCCTCGTACAATGAGCAGTTCTTC; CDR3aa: CASRDFSSYNEQFF
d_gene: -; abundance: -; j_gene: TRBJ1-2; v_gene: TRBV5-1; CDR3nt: TGCGCCAGCAGCTTGGGTAGCCCCCCAGCTAACTATGGCTACACCTTC; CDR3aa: CASSLGSPPANYGYTF
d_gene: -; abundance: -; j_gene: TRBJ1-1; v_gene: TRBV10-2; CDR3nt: TGCGCCAGCAGTGAGTCTACGGAGGCGCGGACTGAAGCTTTCTTT; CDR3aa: CASSESTEARTEAFF
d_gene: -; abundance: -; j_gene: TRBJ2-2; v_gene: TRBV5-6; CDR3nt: TGTGCCAGCAGCGCGGGGACAGTGAACACCGGGGAGCTGTTTTTT; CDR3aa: CASSAGTVNTGELFF
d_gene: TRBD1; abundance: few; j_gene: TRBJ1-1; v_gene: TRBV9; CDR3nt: TGTGCCAGCAGCGTCGACAGGGCCGGAGCTGAAGCTTTCTTT; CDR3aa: CASSVDRAGAEAFF
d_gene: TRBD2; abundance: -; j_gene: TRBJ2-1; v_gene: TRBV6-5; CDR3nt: TGTGCCACCCGGGGACTAGAAATTCCCAATGAGCAGTTCTTC; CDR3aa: CATRGLEIPNEQFF
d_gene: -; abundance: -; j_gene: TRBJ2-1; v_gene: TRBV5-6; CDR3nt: TGTGCCAGCAGCTTCGCGAATGAGCAGTTCTTC; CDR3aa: CASSFANEQFF
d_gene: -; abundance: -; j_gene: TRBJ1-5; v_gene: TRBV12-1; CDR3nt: TGTGCCAGCAGCTCGTCCCGACAGTTTAGCAATCAGCCCCAGCATTTT; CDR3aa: CASSSSRQFSNQPQHF
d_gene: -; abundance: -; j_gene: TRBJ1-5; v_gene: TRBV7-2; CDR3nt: TGTGCCAGCAGCTTAGTGGCCAATCAGCCCCAGCATTTT; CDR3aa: CASSLVANQPQHF
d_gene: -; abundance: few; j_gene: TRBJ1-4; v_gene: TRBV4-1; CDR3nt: TGCGCCAGCAGCCAAGGACAGATCGAACTGTTTTTT; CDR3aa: CASSQGQIELFF
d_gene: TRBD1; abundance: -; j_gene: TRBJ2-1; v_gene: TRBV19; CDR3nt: TGTGCCAGTAGTAGCCCCGGGACAGGGGGCAGGGATGAGCAGTTCTTC; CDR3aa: CASSSPGTGGRDEQFF
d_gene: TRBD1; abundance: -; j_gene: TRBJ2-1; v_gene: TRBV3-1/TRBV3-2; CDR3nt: TGTGCCAGCCGGGACAGGGGGGTCAATGAGCAGTTCTTC; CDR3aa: CASRDRGVNEQFF
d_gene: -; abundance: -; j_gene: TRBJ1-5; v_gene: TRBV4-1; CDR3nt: TGCGCCAGCAGCCAAGAAAGGTACAGTAATCAGCCCCAGCATTTT; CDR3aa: CASSQERYSNQPQHF
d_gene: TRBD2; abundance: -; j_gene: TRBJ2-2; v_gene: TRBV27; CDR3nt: TGTGCCAGCAGCCCACAACTTCCGGGGAGGGGTCCATCCACCGGGGAGCTGTTTTTT; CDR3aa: CASSPQLPGRGPSTGELFF
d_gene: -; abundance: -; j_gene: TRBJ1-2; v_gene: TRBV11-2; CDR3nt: TGTGCCAGCAGTCTGATGTTGGGCGACGGCTACACCTTC; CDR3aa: CASSLMLGDGYTF
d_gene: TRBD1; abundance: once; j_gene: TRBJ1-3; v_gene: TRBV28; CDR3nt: TGTGCCAGCAGACTGGACAGGGGGAGAAACACCATATATTTT; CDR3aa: CASRLDRGRNTIYF
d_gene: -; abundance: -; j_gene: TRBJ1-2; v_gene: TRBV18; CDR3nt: TGTGCCAGCTCACCACCCCAGGGGCTAGACGGCTACACCTTC; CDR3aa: CASSPPQGLDGYTF
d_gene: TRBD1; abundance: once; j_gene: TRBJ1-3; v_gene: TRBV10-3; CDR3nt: TGTGCCATCAGTGAGAAGACAGGGGGCGTGGGTGGAAACACCATATATTTT; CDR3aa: CAISEKTGGVGGNTIYF
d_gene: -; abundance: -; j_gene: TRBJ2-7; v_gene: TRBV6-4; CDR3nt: TGTGCCAGCAGTCCCCTTACCGGGGGACCCTACGAGCAGTACTTC; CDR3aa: CASSPLTGGPYEQYF
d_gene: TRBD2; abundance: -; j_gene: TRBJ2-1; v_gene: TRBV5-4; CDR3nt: TGTGCCAGCGGAAAAAATAGCGGGGGTGACAATGAGCAGTTCTTC; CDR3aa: CASGKNSGGDNEQFF
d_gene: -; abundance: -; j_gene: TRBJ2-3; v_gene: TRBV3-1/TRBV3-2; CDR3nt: TGTGCCAGCAGCCAAGACGGACTCACACAGCCAGATACGCAGTATTTT; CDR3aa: CASSQDGLTQPDTQYF
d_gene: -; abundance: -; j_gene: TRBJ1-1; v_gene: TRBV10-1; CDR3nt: TGCGCCAGCAGTGAGTCGAGGACAGACACTGAAGCTTTCTTT; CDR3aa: CASSESRTDTEAFF
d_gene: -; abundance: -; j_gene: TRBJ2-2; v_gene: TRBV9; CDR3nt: TGTGCCAGCAGCGGGCTCTCGAACACCGGGGAGCTGTTTTTT; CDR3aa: CASSGLSNTGELFF
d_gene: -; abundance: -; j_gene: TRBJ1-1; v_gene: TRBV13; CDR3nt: TGTGCCAGCAGCTTCCCGACGGGAGGGAGTACTGAAGCTTTCTTT; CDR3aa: CASSFPTGGSTEAFF
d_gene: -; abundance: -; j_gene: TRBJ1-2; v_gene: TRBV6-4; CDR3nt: TGTGCCAACGTATGGGTCGGTCGGGACTATGGCTACACCTTC; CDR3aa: CANVWVGRDYGYTF
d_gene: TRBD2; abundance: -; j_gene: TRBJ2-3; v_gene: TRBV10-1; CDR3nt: TGCGCCAGCAGTGAGCGGGGGGTAAGCACAGATACGCAGTATTTT; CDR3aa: CASSERGVSTDTQYF
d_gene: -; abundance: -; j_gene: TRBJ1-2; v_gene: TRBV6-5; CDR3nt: TGTGCCAGCAGACCTGGCGGGGGTGGAGGCTACACCTTC; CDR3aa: CASRPGGGGGYTF
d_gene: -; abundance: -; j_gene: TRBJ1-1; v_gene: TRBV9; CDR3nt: TGTGCCAGCAGCGTAAATCCGGGAAAGTCGACGAGTGAAGCTTTCTTT; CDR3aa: CASSVNPGKSTSEAFF
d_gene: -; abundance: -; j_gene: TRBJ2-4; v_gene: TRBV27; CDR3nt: TGTGCCAGCAGGAACAGGGTGGGCATTCAGTACTTC; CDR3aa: CASRNRVGIQYF
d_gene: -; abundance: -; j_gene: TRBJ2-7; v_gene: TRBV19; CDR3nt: TGTGCCAGTAGTGCGGACAGCCGCACCTACGAGCAGTACTTC; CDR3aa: CASSADSRTYEQYF
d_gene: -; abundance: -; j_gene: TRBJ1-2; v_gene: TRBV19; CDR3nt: TGTGCCAGTAATCCGGGAGGGAACTATGGCTACACCTTC; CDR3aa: CASNPGGNYGYTF
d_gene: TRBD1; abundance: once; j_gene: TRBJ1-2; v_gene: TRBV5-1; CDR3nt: TGCGCCAGCAGCTTGGACGGACAGGGGATGGATGGCTACACCTTC; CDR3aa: CASSLDGQGMDGYTF
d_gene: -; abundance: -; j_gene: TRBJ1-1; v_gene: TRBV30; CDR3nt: TGTGCCTGGAGTGTGATGGGGGGTGGCACTGAAGCTTTCTTT; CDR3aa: CAWSVMGGGTEAFF
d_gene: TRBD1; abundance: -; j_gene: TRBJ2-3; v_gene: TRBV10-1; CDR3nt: TGCGCCAGCAGCGACAGGGCAGATACGCAGTATTTT; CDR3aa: CASSDRADTQYF
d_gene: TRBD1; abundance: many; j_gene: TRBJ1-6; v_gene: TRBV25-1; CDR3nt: TGTGCCAGCAGGACGGACAGGGCGGATAATTCACCCCTCCACTTT; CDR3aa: CASRTDRADNSPLHF
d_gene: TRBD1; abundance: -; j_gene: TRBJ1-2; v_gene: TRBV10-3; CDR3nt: TGTGCCATCAGTCCAAGACAGGGGTCGGACTATGGCTACACCTTC; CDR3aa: CAISPRQGSDYGYTF
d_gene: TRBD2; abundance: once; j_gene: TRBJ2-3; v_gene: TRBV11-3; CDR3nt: TGTGCCAGCAGCTTCGGCGGGGGGGGAGATACGCAGTATTTT; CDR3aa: CASSFGGGGDTQYF
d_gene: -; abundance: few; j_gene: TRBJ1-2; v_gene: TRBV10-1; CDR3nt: TGCGCCAGCAGTGAAAGTCAGGGCTATGGCTACACCTTC; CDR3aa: CASSESQGYGYTF
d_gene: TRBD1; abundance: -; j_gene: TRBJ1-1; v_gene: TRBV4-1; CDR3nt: TGCGCCAGCAGCCAAGTGCGAGGACAGGGACAGGGTTCGAACACTGAAGCTTTCTTT; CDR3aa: CASSQVRGQGQGSNTEAFF
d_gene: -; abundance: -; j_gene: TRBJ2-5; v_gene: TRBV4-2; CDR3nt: TGTGCCAGCAGCCAAGATTGGGGCAGGAATCAAGAGACCCAGTACTTC; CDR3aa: CASSQDWGRNQETQYF
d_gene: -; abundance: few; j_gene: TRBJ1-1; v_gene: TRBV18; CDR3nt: TGTGCCAGCCACCAGAGAGTGGCGGGGGATCACACTGAAGCTTTCTTT; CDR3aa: CASHQRVAGDHTEAFF
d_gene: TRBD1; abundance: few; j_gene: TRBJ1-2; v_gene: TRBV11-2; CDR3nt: TGTGCCAGCAGCTCAGAGGCGGCAGGGGGAGGCTACACCTTC; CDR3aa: CASSSEAAGGGYTF
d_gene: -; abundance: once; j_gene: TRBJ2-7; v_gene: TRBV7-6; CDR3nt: TGTGCCAGCAGCTTAGCCCCTGGGCTATCCTACGAGCAGTACTTC; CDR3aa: CASSLAPGLSYEQYF
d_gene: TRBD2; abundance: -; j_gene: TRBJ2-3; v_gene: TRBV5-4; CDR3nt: TGTGCCAGCAGCGATGGGACTACCACAGATACGCAGTATTTT; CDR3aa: CASSDGTTTDTQYF
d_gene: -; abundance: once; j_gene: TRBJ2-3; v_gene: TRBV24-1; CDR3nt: TGTGCCACCAGTGATTTTCAGGGGCCCAGCACAGATACGCAGTATTTT; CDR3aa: CATSDFQGPSTDTQYF
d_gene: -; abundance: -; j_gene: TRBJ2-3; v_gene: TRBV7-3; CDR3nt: TGTGCCAGCAGCTTAGACGTAGGACTCTCCACAGATACGCAGTATTTT; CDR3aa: CASSLDVGLSTDTQYF
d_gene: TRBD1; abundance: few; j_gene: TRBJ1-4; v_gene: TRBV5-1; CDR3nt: TGCGCCAGCAGCTTAAACAGGGGGCGTGAAAAACTGTTTTTT; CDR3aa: CASSLNRGREKLFF
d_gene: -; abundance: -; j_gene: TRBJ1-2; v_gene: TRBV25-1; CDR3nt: TGTGCCAGCAGGGCTGGCTATGGCTACACCTTC; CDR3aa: CASRAGYGYTF
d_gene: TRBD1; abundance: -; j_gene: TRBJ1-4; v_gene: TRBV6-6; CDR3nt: TGTGCCAGCAGGGTTAGGGACAGCGGTATTGAAAAACTGTTTTTT; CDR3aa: CASRVRDSGIEKLFF
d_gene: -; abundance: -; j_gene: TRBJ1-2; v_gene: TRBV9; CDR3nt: TGTGCCAGCAGTGCCTTGCGGGGTGGCTACACCTTC; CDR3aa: CASSALRGGYTF
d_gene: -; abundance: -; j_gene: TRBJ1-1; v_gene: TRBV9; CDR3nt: TGTGCCAGCAGCCCACCTGGAGACCTGCTAGCTGAAGCTTTCTTT; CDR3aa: CASSPPGDLLAEAFF
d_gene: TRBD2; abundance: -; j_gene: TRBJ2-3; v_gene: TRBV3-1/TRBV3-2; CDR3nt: TGTGCCAGCAGCCAAGGGCAAGCGGGGGTCTTACTCACAGATACGCAGTATTTT; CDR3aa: CASSQGQAGVLLTDTQYF
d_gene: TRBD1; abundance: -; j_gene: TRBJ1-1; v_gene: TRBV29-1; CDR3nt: TGCAGCGTTCTGGACAGGGCGAACACTGAAGCTTTCTTT; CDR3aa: CSVLDRANTEAFF
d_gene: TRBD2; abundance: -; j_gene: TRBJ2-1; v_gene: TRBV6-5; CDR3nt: TGTGCCAGCAGTTACATAGCGGGACCCTACAATGAGCAGTTCTTC; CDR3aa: CASSYIAGPYNEQFF